This T cell receptor (beta chain) was identified during a study of high-grade serous ovarian cancer treatment subgroups. The V end lost 6 bases, the J end lost 5 bases, and 10 bases lay between the germline ends. CDR3 size: 12 residues. The V gene's germline CDR1 is MNHNS and CDR2 SASEGT. Tumor samples were obtained before definitive surgery or chemotherapy. The repertoire was sequenced with immunoSEQ multiplex PCR; TCRdb's copy has only in-frame clones and lacks some. The sample yields roughly 20,000 clones, roughly four fifths seen once. The clonotype originates from a human donor with high-grade serous ovarian cancer. V is TRBV6-1 and J is TRBJ2-5; weak D call: TRBD2 (5 bases). The sample was tumor tissue. The CDR3 loop is CASRRDVETQYF. CDR3 DNA sequence: TGTGCCAGCAGGAGGGATGTGGAGACCCAGTACTTC.